This T cell receptor (beta chain) comes out of a study of T cells after yellow fever vaccination. Background on the study: Those fractions that held only low numbers of cells were prepared using the SMART-Seq v4 Ultra Low Input RNA kit.

TCRdb passed the 5' RACE reads through MiXCR, listing each CDR3 protein once. The profile covers around 88,000 distinct CDR3 sequences, with roughly 15% appearing a single time and around 25% taken by the ten largest. This clonotype appeared a single time. V was pared by 2 bases and J by 7 bases, with 14 bases between. The CDR3 loop spans 14 amino acids. Germline V gene data show CDR1 as PRHDT and CDR2 as FYEKMQ (reference sequence). The source is a young man who received the YFV17D yellow fever vaccine. The material sequenced was CD8+ T cells not binding an NS4B(214-222) dextramer, sorted from PBMCs, taken 20 to 25 days after the first yellow fever vaccination. This sequence joins TRBV13 and TRBJ2-5; TRBD2 is a possible D gene (5 bases). The CDR3 nucleotides read TGTGCCAGCAGCTTATGGCAGCGGTTCCGGACCCAGTACTTC. This sequence encodes CASSLWQRFRTQYF. Based on the CDR3 plus reference TRBV13 and TRBJ2-5, the full variable domain is AAGVIQSPRHLIKEKRETATLKCYPIPRHDTVYWYQQGPGQDPQFLISFYEKMQSDKGSIPDRFSAQQFSDYHSELNMSSLELGDSALYFCASSLWQRFRTQYFGPGTRLLVL.